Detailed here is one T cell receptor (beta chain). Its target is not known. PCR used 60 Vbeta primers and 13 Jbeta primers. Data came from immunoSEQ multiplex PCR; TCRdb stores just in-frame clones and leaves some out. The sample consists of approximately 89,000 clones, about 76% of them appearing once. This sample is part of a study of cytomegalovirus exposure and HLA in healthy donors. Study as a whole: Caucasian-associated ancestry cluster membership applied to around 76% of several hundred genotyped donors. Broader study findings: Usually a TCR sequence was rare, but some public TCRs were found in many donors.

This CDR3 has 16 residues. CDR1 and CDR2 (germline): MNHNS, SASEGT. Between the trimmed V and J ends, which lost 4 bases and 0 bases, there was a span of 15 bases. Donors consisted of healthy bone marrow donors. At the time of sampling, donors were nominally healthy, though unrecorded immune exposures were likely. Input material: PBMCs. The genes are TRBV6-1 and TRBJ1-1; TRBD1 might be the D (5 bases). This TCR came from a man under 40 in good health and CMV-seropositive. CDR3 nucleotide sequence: TGTGCCAGCAGTGGGCGTAGCAGGGCCATGAACACTGAAGCTTTCTTT. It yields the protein CASSGRSRAMNTEAFF.